This T cell receptor beta chain was captured by sequencing in a study of OX40 agonist ivuxolimab in advanced cancers. Study-wide results and limits: In CD8+ T cells, expanded clones were on average more numerous than in CD4+. There was clonal expansion of CD4+ and CD8+ blood T cells by week 6 at 0.1 to 3.0 mg/kg.

The method was immunoSEQ multiplex PCR; TCRdb's version includes in-frame clones alone and lacks a portion of them. Counted here are over 50,000 clones, more than 65% occurring once; the ten biggest clones make up approximately 0.56%. Concerning this clone: The antigen is not known.

The CDR3 contains 14 residues. CDR1 and CDR2 (germline): SGHNT, YENEEA. With 8 bases clipped from V and 4 bases from J, the junction kept 1 base outside the gene matches. The chain is built from TRBV11-3 and TRBJ2-2, with 13 bases identical to TRBD2. The TCR comes from an adult with an advanced solid tumor such as melanoma, head and neck, liver or kidney cancer. Sequenced here: CD4+ or CD8+ T cells sorted from blood, sampled in a trial of the OX40 agonist ivuxolimab. The DNA of the CDR3 is TGTGCCAGCGGGACTAGCGGGGCCACCGGGGAGCTGTTTTTT. Its translation is CASGTSGATGELFF. The whole variable domain, filled in from reference TRBV11-3 and TRBJ2-2, reads EAGVVQSPRYKIIEKKQPVAFWCNPISGHNTLYWYLQNLGQGPELLIRYENEEAVDDSQLPKDRFSAERLKGVDSTLKIQPAELGDSAVYLCASGTSGATGELFFGEGSRLTVL.